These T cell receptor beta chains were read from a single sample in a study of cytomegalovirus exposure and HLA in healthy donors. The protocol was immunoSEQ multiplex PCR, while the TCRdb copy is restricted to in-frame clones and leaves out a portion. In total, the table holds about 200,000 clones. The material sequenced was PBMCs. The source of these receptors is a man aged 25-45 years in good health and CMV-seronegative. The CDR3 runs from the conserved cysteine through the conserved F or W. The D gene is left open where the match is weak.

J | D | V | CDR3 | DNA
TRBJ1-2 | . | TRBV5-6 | CASSSGWDGYTF | TGTGCCAGCAGCTCCGGGTGGGATGGCTACACCTTC
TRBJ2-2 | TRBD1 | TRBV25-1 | CASSGDRGGITGELFF | TGTGCCAGCAGTGGGGACAGGGGAGGCATCACCGGGGAGCTGTTTTTT
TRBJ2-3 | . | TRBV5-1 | CASSLDRVGTDTQYF | TGCGCCAGCAGCTTGGACAGGGTTGGGACAGATACGCAGTATTTT
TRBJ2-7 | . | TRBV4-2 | CASSRDTADEQYF | TGTGCCAGCAGTCGGGACACCGCCGACGAGCAGTACTTC
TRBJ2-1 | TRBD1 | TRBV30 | CAYWTGRSEQFF | TGTGCCTACTGGACAGGGCGCAGTGAGCAGTTCTTC
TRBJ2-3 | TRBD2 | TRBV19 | CASSIFPSGVGTDTQYF | TGTGCCAGTAGTATCTTTCCCAGCGGGGTTGGGACAGATACGCAGTATTTT
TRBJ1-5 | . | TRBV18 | CASSPMTSPNPQHF | TGTGCCAGCTCACCTATGACTTCCCCAAATCCCCAGCATTTT
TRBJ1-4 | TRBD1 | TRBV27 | CASRDRVNEKLFF | TGTGCCAGCAGGGACAGGGTTAATGAAAAACTGTTTTTT
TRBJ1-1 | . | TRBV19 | CASRWEGNTEAFF | TGTGCCAGTAGGTGGGAGGGGAACACTGAAGCTTTCTTT
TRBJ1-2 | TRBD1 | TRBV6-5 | CASTPITGVYGYTF | TGTGCCAGCACCCCAATAACAGGGGTCTATGGCTACACCTTC
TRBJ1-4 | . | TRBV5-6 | CASSSQGPIQGKLFF | TGTGCCAGCAGCTCGCAGGGGCCTATCCAAGGGAAACTGTTTTTT
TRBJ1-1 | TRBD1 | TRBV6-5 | CASSYPQGARTEAFF | TGTGCCAGCAGTTACCCACAGGGGGCAAGGACTGAAGCTTTCTTT
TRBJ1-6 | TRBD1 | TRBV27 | CASRVAGGVSPLHF | TGTGCCAGCAGGGTTGCAGGGGGCGTTTCACCCCTCCACTTT
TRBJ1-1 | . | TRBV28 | CASRSPVQMNTEAFF | TGTGCCAGCAGATCGCCAGTGCAAATGAACACTGAAGCTTTCTTT
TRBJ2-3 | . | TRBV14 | CASSRRDSNTDTQYF | TGTGCCAGCAGCCGCAGGGACTCGAACACAGATACGCAGTATTTT
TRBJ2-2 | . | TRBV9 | CASSVSTGELFF | TGTGCCAGCAGCGTCAGCACCGGGGAGCTGTTTTTT
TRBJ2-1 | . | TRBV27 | CASSLRLGLGGDGRGNEQFF | TGTGCCAGCAGTTTAAGACTTGGATTGGGCGGGGACGGGCGCGGCAATGAGCAGTTCTTC
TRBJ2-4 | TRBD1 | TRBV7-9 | CASRRTGSNIQYF | TGTGCCAGCAGAAGGACAGGGTCTAACATTCAGTACTTC
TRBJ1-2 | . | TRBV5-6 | CASSLEAVGYTF | TGTGCCAGCAGCTTGGAGGCGGTGGGCTACACCTTC
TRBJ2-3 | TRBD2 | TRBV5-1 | CASSRLAGRGTDTQYF | TGCGCCAGCAGTCGACTAGCGGGGAGGGGCACAGATACGCAGTATTTT
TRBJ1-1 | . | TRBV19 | CASSIDSGVSKAFF | TGTGCCAGTAGTATAGATAGTGGAGTCTCGAAAGCTTTCTTT
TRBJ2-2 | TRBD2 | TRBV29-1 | CSVYSGRGTGELFF | TGCAGCGTTTATAGCGGGAGAGGTACCGGGGAGCTGTTTTTT
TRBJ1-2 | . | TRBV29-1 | CSADLTSNYGYTF | TGCAGCGCCGACCTGACAAGTAACTATGGCTACACCTTC
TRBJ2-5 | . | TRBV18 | CASSPAREETQYF | TGTGCCAGCTCACCAGCCAGGGAAGAGACCCAGTACTTC
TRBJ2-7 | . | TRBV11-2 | CASSLDGAGEQYF | TGTGCCAGCAGCTTAGATGGAGCCGGCGAGCAGTACTTC
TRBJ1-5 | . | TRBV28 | CASKGTNNQPQHF | TGTGCCAGCAAGGGGACAAATAATCAGCCCCAGCATTTT
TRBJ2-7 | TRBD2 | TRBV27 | CASSLLASGRIYSYEQYF | TGTGCCAGCAGTTTACTCGCTAGCGGGAGGATTTATTCCTACGAGCAGTACTTC
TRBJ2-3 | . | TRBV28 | CASSLWAGTSTDTQYF | TGTGCCAGCAGTTTATGGGCAGGGACTAGCACAGATACGCAGTATTTT
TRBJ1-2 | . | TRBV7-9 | CASSLGQLGGYTF | TGTGCCAGCAGCTTAGGACAGCTAGGGGGCTACACCTTC
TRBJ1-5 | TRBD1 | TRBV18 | CASSPQSGQGASGNQPQHF | TGTGCCAGCTCACCACAATCGGGACAGGGGGCGTCGGGCAATCAGCCCCAGCATTTT
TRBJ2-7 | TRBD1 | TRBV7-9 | CASSLGTGTPGEQYF | TGTGCCAGCAGCTTAGGGACAGGGACCCCCGGGGAGCAGTACTTC
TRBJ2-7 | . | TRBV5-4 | CASSRWGVLTYEQYF | TGTGCCAGCAGCCGATGGGGGGTCTTGACCTACGAGCAGTACTTC
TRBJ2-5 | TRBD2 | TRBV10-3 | CAIRGSSGTVSQETQYF | TGTGCCATCAGAGGGTCTAGCGGGACCGTCTCCCAAGAGACCCAGTACTTC
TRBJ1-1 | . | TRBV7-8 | CASSLGEGGFTEAFF | TGTGCCAGCAGCTTAGGGGAGGGTGGTTTCACTGAAGCTTTCTTT
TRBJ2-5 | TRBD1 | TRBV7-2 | CASSAQGGETQYF | TGTGCCAGCAGCGCACAGGGGGGAGAGACCCAGTACTTC
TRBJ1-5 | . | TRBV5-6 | CASSLSLDSGNQPQHF | TGTGCCAGCAGCTTGTCTCTGGACAGTGGCAATCAGCCCCAGCATTTT
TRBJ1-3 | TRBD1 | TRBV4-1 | CASSQDPGGSYGNTIYF | TGCGCCAGCAGCCAAGATCCAGGGGGGTCCTATGGAAACACCATATATTTT
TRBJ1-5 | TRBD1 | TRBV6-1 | CASSPRGILNQPQHF | TGTGCCAGCAGCCCCAGGGGGATCCTTAATCAGCCCCAGCATTTT
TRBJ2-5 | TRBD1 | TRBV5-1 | CASSLGTGQETQYF | TGCGCCAGCAGCTTGGGGACAGGACAAGAGACCCAGTACTTC
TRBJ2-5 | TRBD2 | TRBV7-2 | CASSTLQTSIKTQYF | TGTGCCAGCAGTACCCTCCAGACTAGCATAAAGACCCAGTACTTC
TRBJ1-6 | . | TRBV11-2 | CASSRGGGARGSPLHF | TGTGCCAGCAGCAGGGGGGGAGGGGCGCGAGGATCACCCCTCCACTTT
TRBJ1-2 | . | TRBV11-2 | CASSPGQGSGGYTF | TGTGCCAGCAGCCCTGGGCAGGGGTCTGGTGGCTACACCTTC